The 17 T cell receptor beta chains reported below all come from one sample, sequenced in a study of T cell changes during pregnancy in multiple sclerosis. Assay: immunoSEQ multiplex PCR; the TCRdb copy retains only in-frame clones and omits some. The table has 25,000 to 35,000 clones, about 91% seen once. Material: peripheral blood, obtained in the first trimester of pregnancy. These receptors were collected from a female donor in good health, enrolled as a control in a pregnancy study.

Regarding this clone: Additional DNA sequences in this sample encode the identical CDR3. J is TRBJ2-7 and V is TRBV29-1; 11 positions match TRBD1. V lost 3 bases and J lost 3; bases outside the gene matches: 7. Germline V gene sequence: CDR1 SQVTM, CDR2 ANQGSEA. The CDR3 is 15 residues long. Here the CDR3 DNA reads TGCAGCGTTGAGGATTGGGGACAGGGGGGCTACGAGCAGTACTTC. Its translation: CSVEDWGQGGYEQYF.

This chain uses TRBV30 with TRBJ1-3, with 12 bases matching TRBD1. The germline CDR1 and CDR2 sequences are GTSNPN and SVGIG (reference sequence). This CDR3 comprises 17 residues. The junction had 7 bases not matched to a gene; V was cut back by 0 bases and J by 4 bases. CDR3 nucleotides: TGTGCCTGGAGTGTACAGGGACAGGGGGCGAGGGGAAACACCATATATTTT. Translated, it gives CAWSVQGQGARGNTIYF.

The chain has TRBV7-2 and TRBJ2-1; 7 positions agree with TRBD2. Germline values: CDR1 SGHTA, CDR2 FQGNSA. The CDR3 consists of 16 residues. Germline trimming cut 0 bases from V and 2 bases from J; bases unmatched to any gene: 4. The CDR3 protein is CASSLARGSAYNEQFF. The DNA for the CDR3 is TGTGCCAGCAGCTTAGCGCGCGGGAGTGCCTACAATGAGCAGTTCTTC.

V gene TRBV27 combines with J gene TRBJ2-7; 9 nucleotides line up with TRBD2. The junction had 9 bases not matched to a gene; V was cut back by 6 bases and J by 0 bases. Germline lookup yields CDR1 MNHEY and CDR2 SMNVEV (reference sequence). The CDR3 extends over 16 amino acids. CDR3 amino acids: CASRGYSGRSSYEQYF. In nucleotides, the CDR3 is TGTGCCAGCAGAGGATACAGCGGGAGGTCCTCCTACGAGCAGTACTTC.

The V and J genes are TRBV19 and TRBJ2-1; TRBD1 agrees at 7 bases. This CDR3 is 13 amino acids long. Germline CDR1 and CDR2: LNHDA and SQIVND (reference sequence). Unmatched junction bases numbered 7, after V lost 7 bases and J lost 7 bases. CDR3 region: CASTSTGWNEQFF. DNA for the CDR3: TGTGCCAGTACCTCGACAGGGTGGAATGAGCAGTTCTTC.

The rearrangement uses TRBV7-2 and TRBJ2-4, with 14 bases matching TRBD2. V lost 5 bases to trimming and J lost 3 bases; unmatched junction nucleotides: 12. Germline V CDR1 and CDR2: SGHTA, FQGNSA. This CDR3 contains 19 residues. This CDR3 reads CASSTRLAGGPYDKNIQYF. CDR3 sequence (DNA): TGTGCCAGCAGCACGCGACTAGCGGGGGGGCCGTATGACAAAAACATTCAGTACTTC.

This rearrangement joins TRBV18 to TRBJ2-7; the D is unclear. The CDR3 consists of 14 residues. Germline V CDR1 and CDR2: KGHSH, LQKENI. V lost 2 bases, J lost 2 bases, and 10 bases lay in between. Written as DNA, the CDR3 is TGTGCCAGCTCACCATCTGGTGGAGCCTACGAGCAGTACTTC. Translation gives CASSPSGGAYEQYF.

This chain uses TRBV11-2 with TRBJ2-1, with 7 bases lining up with TRBD2. The V segment lost 6 bases and the J segment 4 bases; nucleotides outside the gene matches: 9. There are 15 residues in the CDR3. The germline CDR1 and CDR2 sequences are SGHAT and FQNNGV. CDR3 in DNA: TGTGCCAGCAGATTCCTAGCGGATTATTACAATGAGCAGTTCTTC. This gives the protein CASRFLADYYNEQFF.

This sequence joins TRBV7-9 and TRBJ2-7, with D maybe TRBD1 (6 bases). The V gene's germline CDR1 is SEHNR and CDR2 FQNEAQ (reference sequence). V was pared by 1 base and J by 2 bases, with 6 bases between. The CDR3 totals 13 residues. The CDR3 loop is CASSLEGAYEQYF. The CDR3 region has the DNA TGTGCCAGCAGCTTAGAGGGGGCCTACGAGCAGTACTTC.

CDR3 protein: CASSHGEETQYF. CDR3 nucleotides: TGTGCCAGCAGTCACGGGGAAGAGACCCAGTACTTC. The V gene is TRBV13, the J gene TRBJ2-5, with TRBD2 as a possible D gene (5 bases). This CDR3 has 12 amino acids. The germline gives CDR1 PRHDT, CDR2 FYEKMQ (reference sequence). Trimming stripped 6 bases from V and 3 bases from J, with 8 bases between.

The V gene is TRBV4-2, the J gene TRBJ1-1; no clear D gene. Germline assignment: CDR1 LGHNA and CDR2 YNFKEQ. This CDR3 has 16 residues. V was trimmed by 4 bases and J by 0 bases, leaving 15 bases between them. The CDR3 DNA is TGTGCCAGCAGCCTGGATCCGGGAAGCATGAACACTGAAGCTTTCTTT. It yields the protein CASSLDPGSMNTEAFF.

This chain uses TRBV7-2 with TRBJ2-1; D call uncertain. The CDR3 is 15 amino acids. Germline V CDR1 and CDR2: SGHTA, FQGNSA. The V and J ends lost 2 bases and 7 bases respectively, with 15 bases between them. CDR3: CASSLLAGVGNEQFF. The CDR3 DNA reads TGTGCCAGCAGCTTATTGGCTGGTGTTGGTAATGAGCAGTTCTTC.

V is TRBV28 and J is TRBJ2-1; no reliable D call. This CDR3 contains 13 residues. Germline-derived CDR1 and CDR2 are MDHEN and SYDVKM. V was shortened by 6 bases and J by 8 bases, with 14 bases between the two germline ends. The CDR3 loop is CASRFWSSDEQFF. As DNA, the CDR3 is TGTGCCAGCAGGTTCTGGAGTAGTGATGAGCAGTTCTTC. Variable domain in full (rest from reference TRBV28 and TRBJ2-1): DVKVTQSSRYLVKRTGEKVFLECVQDMDHENMFWYRQDPGLGLRLIYFSYDVKMKEKGDIPEGYSVSREKKERFSLILESASTNQTSMYLCASRFWSSDEQFFGPGTRLTVL.

This chain joins TRBV5-4 and TRBJ1-2; D is ambiguous. This CDR3 region has 15 residues. CDR1 SGHNT and CDR2 YYREEE come from the germline V gene (reference sequence). V lost 4 bases, J lost 1 base, and 14 bases lay in between. CDR3 residues: CASSTRGRGNYGYTF. The DNA for the CDR3 is TGTGCCAGCAGCACGAGAGGCCGGGGTAACTATGGCTACACCTTC.

V is TRBV29-1 and J is TRBJ2-3; TRBD1 aligns across 9 bases. Germline CDR1 is SQVTM and CDR2 is ANQGSEA. CDR3 length: 17 amino acids. The trim removed 7 bases at V and 0 bases at J, leaving 14 bases unmatched. The CDR3 is CSATLRDRASSTDTQYF. The CDR3 DNA sequence: TGCAGCGCCACTCTCCGGGACAGGGCATCTAGCACAGATACGCAGTATTTT.

The chain has TRBV6-1 and TRBJ2-5; D is ambiguous. CDR3 length: 13 amino acids. Between the trimmed V and J ends, which lost 6 bases and 4 bases, there was a span of 12 bases. The V gene's germline CDR1 is MNHNS and CDR2 SASEGT. CDR3: CASRRPGGETQYF. CDR3 coding DNA: TGTGCCAGCAGGAGACCCGGCGGAGAGACCCAGTACTTC.

The chain recombines TRBV19 with TRBJ1-1, with D perhaps TRBD1 (5 bases). The CDR3 sequence is 17 residues long. The germline CDR1 and CDR2 sequences are LNHDA and SQIVND (reference sequence). The V end lost 6 bases, the J end lost 0 bases, and 20 bases lay between the germline ends. CDR3 amino acids: CASSPLLGQALNTEAFF. CDR3 bases: TGTGCCAGTAGCCCCCTGCTGGGGCAGGCCCTGAACACTGAAGCTTTCTTT.